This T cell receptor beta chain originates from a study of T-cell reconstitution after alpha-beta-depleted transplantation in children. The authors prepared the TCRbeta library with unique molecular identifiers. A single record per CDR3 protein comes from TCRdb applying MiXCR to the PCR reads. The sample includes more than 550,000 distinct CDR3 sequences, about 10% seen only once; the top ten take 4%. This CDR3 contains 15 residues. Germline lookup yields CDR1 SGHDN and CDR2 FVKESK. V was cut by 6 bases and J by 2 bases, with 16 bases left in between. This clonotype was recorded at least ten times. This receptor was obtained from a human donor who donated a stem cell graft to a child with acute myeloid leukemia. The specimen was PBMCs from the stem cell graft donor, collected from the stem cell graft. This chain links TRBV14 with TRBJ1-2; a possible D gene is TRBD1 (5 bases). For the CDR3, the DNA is TGTGCCAGCAGACCCGGAGGGGTAATAAACTATGGCTACACCTTC. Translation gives CASRPGGVINYGYTF.